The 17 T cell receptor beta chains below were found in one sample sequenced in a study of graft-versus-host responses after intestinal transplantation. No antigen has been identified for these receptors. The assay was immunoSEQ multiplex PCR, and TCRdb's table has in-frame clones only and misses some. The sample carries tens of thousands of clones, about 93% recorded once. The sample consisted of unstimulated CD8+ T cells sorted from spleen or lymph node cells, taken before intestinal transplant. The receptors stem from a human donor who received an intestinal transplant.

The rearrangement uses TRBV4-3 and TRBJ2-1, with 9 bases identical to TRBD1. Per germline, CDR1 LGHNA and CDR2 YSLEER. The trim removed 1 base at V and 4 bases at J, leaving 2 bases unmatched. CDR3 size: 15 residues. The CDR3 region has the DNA TGCGCCAGCAGCCAAGGACAGGGGGGATACAATGAGCAGTTCTTC. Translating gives CASSQGQGGYNEQFF.

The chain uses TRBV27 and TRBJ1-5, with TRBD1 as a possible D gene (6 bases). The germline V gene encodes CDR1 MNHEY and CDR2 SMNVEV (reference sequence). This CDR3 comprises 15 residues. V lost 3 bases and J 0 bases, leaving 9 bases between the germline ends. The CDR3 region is CASSFTGLSNQPQHF. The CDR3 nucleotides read TGTGCCAGCAGTTTCACAGGGCTTAGCAATCAGCCCCAGCATTTT.

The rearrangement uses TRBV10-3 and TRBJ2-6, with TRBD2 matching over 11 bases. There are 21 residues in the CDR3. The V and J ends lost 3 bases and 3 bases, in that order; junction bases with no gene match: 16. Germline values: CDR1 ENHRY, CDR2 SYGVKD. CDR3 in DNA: TGTGCCATCAGTGACCCACCCTCCCCTAGCGGGAGGAGCTTTGGGGCCAACGTCCTGACTTTC. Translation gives CAISDPPSPSGRSFGANVLTF.

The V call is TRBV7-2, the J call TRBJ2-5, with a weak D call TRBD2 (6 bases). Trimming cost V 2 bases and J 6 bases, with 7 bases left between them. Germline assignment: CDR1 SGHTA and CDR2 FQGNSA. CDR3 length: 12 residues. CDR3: CASSLTSQTQYF. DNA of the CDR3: TGTGCCAGCAGCTTAACTAGCCAGACCCAGTACTTC.

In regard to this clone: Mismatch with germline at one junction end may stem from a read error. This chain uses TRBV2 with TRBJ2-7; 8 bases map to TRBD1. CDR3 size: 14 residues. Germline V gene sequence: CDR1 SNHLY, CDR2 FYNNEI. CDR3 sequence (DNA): TGTGCCAGCAGAGAAGGACAGGGTCCCTACGAGCAGTACTTC. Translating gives CASREGQGPYEQYF.

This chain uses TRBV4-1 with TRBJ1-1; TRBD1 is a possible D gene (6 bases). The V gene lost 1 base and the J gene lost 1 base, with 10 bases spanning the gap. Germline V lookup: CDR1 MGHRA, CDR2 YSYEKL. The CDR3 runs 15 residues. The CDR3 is CASSQASDRNTEAFF. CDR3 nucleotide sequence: TGCGCCAGCAGCCAAGCTTCGGACAGGAACACTGAAGCTTTCTTT.

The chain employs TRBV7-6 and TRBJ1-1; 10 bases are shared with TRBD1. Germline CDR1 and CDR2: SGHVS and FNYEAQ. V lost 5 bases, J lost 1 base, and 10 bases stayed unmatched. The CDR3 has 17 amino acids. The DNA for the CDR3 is TGTGCCAGCAGCCCCTGGGACAGGGGTTATTCGAACACTGAAGCTTTCTTT. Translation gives CASSPWDRGYSNTEAFF.

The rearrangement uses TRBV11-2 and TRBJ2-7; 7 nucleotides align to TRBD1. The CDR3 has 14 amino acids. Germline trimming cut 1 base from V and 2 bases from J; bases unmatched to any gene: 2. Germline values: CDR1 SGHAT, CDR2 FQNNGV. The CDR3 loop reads CASSLVGTAYEQYF. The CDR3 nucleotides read TGTGCCAGCAGCTTAGTGGGGACAGCCTACGAGCAGTACTTC.

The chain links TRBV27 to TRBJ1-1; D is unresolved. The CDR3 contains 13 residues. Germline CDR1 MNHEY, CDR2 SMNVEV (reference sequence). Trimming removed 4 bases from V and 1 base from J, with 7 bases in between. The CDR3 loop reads CASSYSPNTEAFF. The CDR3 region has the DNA TGTGCCAGCAGTTACTCCCCGAACACTGAAGCTTTCTTT.

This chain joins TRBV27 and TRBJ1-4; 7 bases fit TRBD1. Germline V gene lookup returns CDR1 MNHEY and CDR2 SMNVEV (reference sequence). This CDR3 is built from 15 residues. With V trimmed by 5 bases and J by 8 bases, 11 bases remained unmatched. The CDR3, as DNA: TGTGCCAGCAGTCCGAATCAGGGGGACGGGGAAAAACTGTTTTTT. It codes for CASSPNQGDGEKLFF.

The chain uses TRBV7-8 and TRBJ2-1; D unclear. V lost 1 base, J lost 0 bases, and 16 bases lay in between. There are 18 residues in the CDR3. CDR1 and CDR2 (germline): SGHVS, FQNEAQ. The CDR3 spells CASSLVLLTGYSYNEQFF. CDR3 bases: TGTGCCAGCAGCTTAGTCTTACTCACCGGGTACTCCTACAATGAGCAGTTCTTC.

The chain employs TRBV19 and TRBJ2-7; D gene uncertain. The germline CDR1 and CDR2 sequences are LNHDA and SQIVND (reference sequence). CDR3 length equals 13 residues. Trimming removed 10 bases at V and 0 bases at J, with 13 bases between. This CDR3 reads CATSVVDSYEQYF. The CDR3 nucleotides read TGTGCCACCAGCGTAGTGGACTCCTACGAGCAGTACTTC. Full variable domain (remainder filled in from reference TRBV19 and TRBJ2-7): DGGITQSPKYLFRKEGQNVTLSCEQNLNHDAMYWYRQDPGQGLRLIYYSQIVNDFQKGDIAEGYSVSREKKESFPLTVTSAQKNPTAFYLCATSVVDSYEQYFGPGTRLTVT.

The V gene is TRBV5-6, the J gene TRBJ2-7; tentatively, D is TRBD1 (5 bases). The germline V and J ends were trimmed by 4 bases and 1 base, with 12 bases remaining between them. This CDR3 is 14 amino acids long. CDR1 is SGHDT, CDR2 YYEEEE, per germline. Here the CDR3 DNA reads TGTGCCAGCAGCCTCGTGACAGAATCCTACGAGCAGTACTTC. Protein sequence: CASSLVTESYEQYF.

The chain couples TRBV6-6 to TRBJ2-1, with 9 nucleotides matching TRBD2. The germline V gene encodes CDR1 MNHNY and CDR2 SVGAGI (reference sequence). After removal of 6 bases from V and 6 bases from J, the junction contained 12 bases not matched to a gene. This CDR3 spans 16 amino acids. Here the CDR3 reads CASSHTLAGPSNEQFF. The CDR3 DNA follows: TGTGCCAGCAGCCACACTCTAGCGGGACCTAGCAATGAGCAGTTCTTC.

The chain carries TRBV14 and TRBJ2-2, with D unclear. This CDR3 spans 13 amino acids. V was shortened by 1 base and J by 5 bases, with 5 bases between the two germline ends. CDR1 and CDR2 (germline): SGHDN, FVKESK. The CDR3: CASSQVFTGELFF. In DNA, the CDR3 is TGTGCCAGCAGCCAAGTATTTACCGGGGAGCTGTTTTTT.

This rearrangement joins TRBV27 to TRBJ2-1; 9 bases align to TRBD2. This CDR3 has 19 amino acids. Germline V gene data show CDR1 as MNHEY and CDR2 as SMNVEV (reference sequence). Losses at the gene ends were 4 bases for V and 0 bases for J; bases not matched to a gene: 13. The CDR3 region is CASSSPYAGGPRSYNEQFF. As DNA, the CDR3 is TGTGCCAGCAGTTCCCCCTACGCGGGAGGGCCCCGCTCCTACAATGAGCAGTTCTTC.

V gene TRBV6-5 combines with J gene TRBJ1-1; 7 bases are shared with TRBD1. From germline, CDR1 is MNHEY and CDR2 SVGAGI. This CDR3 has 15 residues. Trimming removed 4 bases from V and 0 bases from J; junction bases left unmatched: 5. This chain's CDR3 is CASSLGRGVNTEAFF. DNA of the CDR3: TGTGCCAGCAGTTTGGGCAGGGGGGTGAACACTGAAGCTTTCTTT.